Here is one TCR beta chain with its context. The CDR3 extends over 9 amino acids. Per the germline V gene, CDR1 is SGHKS and CDR2 is YYEKEE (reference sequence). The V end lost 9 bases, the J end lost 5 bases, and 6 bases lay between the germline ends. In the PCR, 60 Vbeta and 13 Jbeta primers were used. Sequencing used immunoSEQ multiplex PCR; TCRdb keeps in-frame clones, though not all of them. The table shows 95,000 to 150,000 clones, with over 65% occurring only once. The data were taken from a study of cytomegalovirus exposure and HLA in healthy donors. J is TRBJ2-7 and V is TRBV5-5; D remains unclear. The sequence was collected from a man aged 40-50 years in good health and CMV-seropositive. The specimen sequenced was PBMCs. The CDR3 bases are TGTGCCACCGGTGACGAGCAGTACTTC. Translation: CATGDEQYF. Full variable domain (missing parts from reference TRBV5-5 and TRBJ2-7): DAGVTQSPTHLIKTRGQQVTLRCSPISGHKSVSWYQQVLGQGPQFIFQYYEKEERGRGNFPDRFSARQFPNYSSELNVNALLLGDSALYLCATGDEQYFGPGTRLTVT.